The rows below give T cell receptor beta chains drawn from one sample of a study of blood T cells in healthy people across ages. Each CDR3 protein is one row after TCRdb ran MiXCR on the 5' RACE reads. This table holds over 600,000 distinct CDR3 sequences, more than 50% found once. Sequencing was done on a sample of blood. The receptors shown here come from a middle-aged man in good health. The CDR3 runs from the conserved cysteine through the conserved F or W. D genes are given only for firm matches. Size values are once, few and many counts, or a class for expanded clones, and some rows have none.

size	J	D	V	CDR3	DNA
-	TRBJ2-3	-	TRBV27	CASSLVDSTDTQYF	TGTGCCAGCAGTTTAGTGGACTCCACAGATACGCAGTATTTT
-	TRBJ2-2	-	TRBV20-1	CSAAAFVRTGELFF	TGCAGTGCTGCCGCGTTCGTGAGGACCGGGGAGCTGTTTTTT
once	TRBJ1-2	-	TRBV28	CASSTDLNYGYTF	TGTGCCAGCAGCACGGACCTTAACTATGGCTACACCTTC
once	TRBJ2-1	-	TRBV28	CASSSVQDKNEQFF	TGTGCCAGCAGTTCGGTCCAGGACAAGAATGAGCAGTTCTTC
-	TRBJ2-5	-	TRBV20-1	CSASPVLPSQTQYF	TGCAGTGCTAGCCCAGTTTTACCCTCCCAGACCCAGTACTTC
-	TRBJ1-1	TRBD1	TRBV12-3/TRBV12-4	CASSLGQGRGMNTEAFF	TGTGCCAGCAGTTTAGGACAGGGTAGGGGAATGAACACTGAAGCTTTCTTT
once	TRBJ1-4	-	TRBV12-3/TRBV12-4	CASSSTHEKLFF	TGTGCCAGCAGTTCCACCCATGAAAAACTGTTTTTT
-	TRBJ2-5	TRBD2	TRBV12-3/TRBV12-4	CASQGLAGLACNEQYF	TGTGCCAGCCAGGGACTAGCGGGGTTAGCCTGCAATGAGCAGTACTTC
-	TRBJ1-2	TRBD1	TRBV20-1	CSASAQGANYGYTF	TGCAGTGCTAGTGCCCAGGGGGCTAACTATGGCTACACCTTC
-	TRBJ2-6	TRBD2	TRBV6-5	CASSLLGDYPSGANVLTF	TGTGCCAGCAGTTTGCTAGGGGACTACCCATCTGGGGCCAACGTCCTGACTTTC
-	TRBJ2-7	TRBD2	TRBV3-1	CASSLIGGSEQYF	TGTGCCAGCAGTCTGATCGGGGGGAGCGAGCAGTACTTC